The clone carrying this T cell receptor beta chain was seen a few times. Its target is unknown. These data are taken from a study of cytotoxic CD8 clonotypes in ibrutinib-treated CLL. The wider study: The sample average was 255,043 productive templates and 90,000 to 95,000 productive rearrangements.

Trimming stripped 5 bases from V and 5 bases from J, with 13 bases between. The CDR3 runs to 14 residues. Germline loops: CDR1 SGHRS, CDR2 YFSETQ. The assay was immunoSEQ multiplex PCR, and TCRdb's table has in-frame clones only and misses some. The sample includes about 130,000 clones, 84% seen only once; the top ten take approximately 3.5%. Study-level findings and limits: There were differences in sampling times between sustained-remission and progressing patients. With treatment, public clonotypes, which were uncommon, either contracted or remained stable.

The sequencing here drew on PBMCs, taken after 24 months of ibrutinib treatment. This clonotype originated in a human donor with chronic lymphocytic leukemia. The chain links TRBV5-1 to TRBJ1-4; D remains ambiguous. The CDR3 bases are TGCGCCAGCAGTAATCCGGGATTAAATGAAAAACTGTTTTTT. This codes for CASSNPGLNEKLFF.